Listed below are T cell receptor beta chains from one sample, sequenced in a study of blood T cell repertoires in COVID-19. Assay used: immunoSEQ multiplex PCR; TCRdb lists only in-frame clones, some missing. The table records about 36,000 clones, around 90% of them present only once. Sequenced sample: peripheral blood. The receptors derive from a man in his fifties or sixties with active or convalescent COVID-19. Each CDR3 is given with its conserved first and last residue. D genes are given only for firm matches. Expanded clones are given a class, and other clones once, few, many or no size at all.

j_call	d_call	clone_size	v_call	cdr3_aa	cdr3_nt
TRBJ2-7	TRBD2	-	TRBV10-3	CAISESVPGGLYEQYF	TGTGCCATCAGTGAGTCGGTACCGGGAGGATTGTACGAGCAGTACTTC
TRBJ2-7	TRBD1	-	TRBV7-9	CASSRGTGDTYEQYF	TGTGCCAGCAGCCGTGGGACAGGGGATACCTACGAGCAGTACTTC
TRBJ1-1	-	-	TRBV10-1	CASSGQVNTEAFF	TGCGCCAGCAGTGGACAGGTGAACACTGAAGCTTTCTTT
TRBJ1-6	TRBD1	-	TRBV2	CASSPRDRISSYNSPLHF	TGTGCCAGCAGTCCTAGGGACAGGATTAGCTCCTATAATTCACCCCTCCACTTT
TRBJ1-4	-	-	TRBV7-8	CASSLGQSKGKLFF	TGTGCCAGCAGCTTAGGACAGTCGAAGGGAAAACTGTTTTTT
TRBJ1-5	TRBD1	-	TRBV7-8	CASSSGWGTGDSNQPQHF	TGTGCCAGCAGCTCCGGTTGGGGGACAGGGGATAGCAATCAGCCCCAGCATTTT
TRBJ2-2	-	-	TRBV3-1/TRBV3-2	CASSHAYDRGTGELFF	TGTGCCAGCAGCCACGCTTACGACAGAGGCACCGGGGAGCTGTTTTTT
TRBJ2-3	-	-	TRBV27	CASSAANRADTQYF	TGTGCCAGCAGCGCGGCAAACAGGGCCGATACGCAGTATTTT
TRBJ2-7	TRBD1	-	TRBV5-1	CASSSTGVQYEQYF	TGCGCCAGCAGCTCCACAGGGGTTCAGTACGAGCAGTACTTC
TRBJ1-1	TRBD1	-	TRBV7-9	CASSPRDREGTEAFF	TGTGCCAGCAGCCCAAGGGACAGGGAGGGAACTGAAGCTTTCTTT
TRBJ2-7	-	once	TRBV28	CASSLVLWEGDYEQYF	TGTGCCAGCAGTTTGGTCCTTTGGGAGGGGGACTACGAGCAGTACTTC
TRBJ2-2	-	-	TRBV18	CASSPGVGAFTGELFF	TGTGCCAGCTCACCCGGTGTGGGAGCGTTCACCGGGGAGCTGTTTTTT
TRBJ2-2	-	-	TRBV9	CASSADPYEAGISNTGELFF	TGTGCCAGCAGCGCAGACCCCTATGAGGCGGGGATATCGAACACCGGGGAGCTGTTTTTT
TRBJ2-1	TRBD2	once	TRBV5-1	CASSPGTSGEQFF	TGCGCCAGCAGCCCCGGGACTAGCGGCGAGCAGTTCTTC
TRBJ2-5	-	-	TRBV7-3	CASSLMAGGPQETQYF	TGTGCCAGCAGCTTAATGGCAGGGGGGCCTCAAGAGACCCAGTACTTC
TRBJ1-2	-	-	TRBV5-4	CASSTDTIYGYTF	TGTGCCAGCAGCACGGACACCATCTATGGCTACACCTTC
TRBJ1-2	-	-	TRBV2	CASIREGEAQSYTF	TGTGCCAGCATCCGGGAGGGCGAGGCGCAGAGCTACACCTTC
TRBJ2-1	-	-	TRBV27	CASTRLVGGSYNEQFF	TGTGCCAGCACCCGCCTAGTCGGGGGATCCTACAATGAGCAGTTCTTC
TRBJ2-7	-	-	TRBV7-2	CASSPRGLTYEQYF	TGTGCCAGCAGCCCCCGGGGTCTAACCTACGAGCAGTACTTC
TRBJ2-1	TRBD2	once	TRBV6-5	CASSYSVLADVGEQFF	TGTGCCAGCAGTTACTCTGTTCTAGCGGATGTTGGGGAGCAGTTCTTC
TRBJ2-3	-	once	TRBV6-5	CASSYFGANGVTQYF	TGTGCCAGCAGTTACTTCGGCGCAAACGGGGTTACGCAGTATTTT
TRBJ1-5	-	-	TRBV28	CASSPIGEASQPQHF	TGTGCCAGCAGTCCTATAGGCGAAGCGTCTCAGCCCCAGCATTTT